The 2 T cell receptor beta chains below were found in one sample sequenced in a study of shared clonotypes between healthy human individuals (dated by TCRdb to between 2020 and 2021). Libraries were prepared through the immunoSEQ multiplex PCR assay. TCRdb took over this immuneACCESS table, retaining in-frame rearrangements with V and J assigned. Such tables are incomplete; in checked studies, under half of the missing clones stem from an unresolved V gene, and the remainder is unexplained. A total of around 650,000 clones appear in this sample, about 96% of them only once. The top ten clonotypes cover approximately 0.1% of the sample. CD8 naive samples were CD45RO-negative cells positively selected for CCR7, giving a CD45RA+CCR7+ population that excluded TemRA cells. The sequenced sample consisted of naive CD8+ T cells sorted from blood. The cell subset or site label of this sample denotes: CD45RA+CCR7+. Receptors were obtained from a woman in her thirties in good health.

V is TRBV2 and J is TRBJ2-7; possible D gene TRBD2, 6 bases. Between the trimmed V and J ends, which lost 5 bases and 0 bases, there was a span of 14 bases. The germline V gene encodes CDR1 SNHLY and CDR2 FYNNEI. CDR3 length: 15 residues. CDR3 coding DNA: TGTGCCAGCAGTAAGCTAGCGCCCAGCTCCTACGAGCAGTACTTC. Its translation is CASSKLAPSSYEQYF.

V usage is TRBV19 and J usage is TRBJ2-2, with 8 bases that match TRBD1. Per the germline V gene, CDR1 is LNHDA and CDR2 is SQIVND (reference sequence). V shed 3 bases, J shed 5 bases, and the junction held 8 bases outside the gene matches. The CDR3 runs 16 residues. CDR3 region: CASSIPDRATTGELFF. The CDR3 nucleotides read TGTGCCAGTAGTATCCCGGACAGGGCGACAACCGGGGAGCTGTTTTTT.